Given below is one T cell receptor (beta chain) in context. The data belong to a study of blood T cell repertoires in COVID-19. Study in general: From the United States, Italy and Spain came samples of acute and convalescent COVID-19. PBMCs, B-cell-depleted T cells, or T cells were the source of the cDNA or gDNA that made up the material.

Original analysis: Nucleated cell number was recorded as an estimate derived from reference gene primer amplification. Measured with immunoSEQ multiplex PCR; TCRdb has only the in-frame clones, and not every one. V and J calls and clone size are those listed in that table; D and trimming were worked out from the DNA. Here the sample spans about 53,000 clones, 82% being singletons. V was shortened by 1 base and J by 3 bases, with 9 bases between the two germline ends. CDR3 size: 14 residues. Germline V gives CDR1 MNHNS, CDR2 SASEGT. This clonotype was obtained from a human donor in a cohort sampled during active COVID-19. Sequencing input: peripheral blood. The chain combines TRBV6-1 with TRBJ1-1; D remains unclear. CDR3 sequence: CASSEGAVYTEAFF. The CDR3 DNA sequence: TGTGCCAGCAGTGAAGGAGCGGTGTACACTGAAGCTTTCTTT.